This entry lists 15 T cell receptor beta chains sequenced from one sample in a study of cytomegalovirus exposure and HLA in healthy donors. The PCR used 60 Vbeta and 13 Jbeta primers. Clones were sequenced by immunoSEQ multiplex PCR, and TCRdb holds only the in-frame ones, with some missing. Of about 89,000 clones listed, roughly 69% are singletons. The sample consisted of PBMCs. Receptors originate from a woman between 25 and 40 years old in good health and CMV-seronegative.

This clone was found a few times. The chain uses TRBV30 and TRBJ2-1; the D gene is possibly TRBD2 (6 bases). Germline V gene data show CDR1 as GTSNPN and CDR2 as SVGIG (reference sequence). V lost 2 bases, J lost 7 bases, and 21 bases lay in between. The CDR3 runs to 16 residues. The CDR3 spells CAWSHIRERGRNEQFF. The CDR3 DNA follows: TGTGCCTGGAGTCATATCCGGGAGCGCGGTAGAAATGAGCAGTTCTTC.

The chain recombines TRBV7-9 with TRBJ2-2, with TRBD1 matching over 8 bases. The V gene end was trimmed by 4 bases and the J gene end by 6 bases; junction bases not matched to a gene: 4. Germline V gene lookup returns CDR1 SEHNR and CDR2 FQNEAQ (reference sequence). The CDR3 extends over 14 amino acids. This CDR3 is CASSWDRPSGELFF. CDR3 nucleotides: TGTGCCAGCAGCTGGGACAGGCCTTCCGGGGAGCTGTTTTTT.

The chain links TRBV18 to TRBJ1-1; a weak D match, TRBD1 (5 bases). Germline lookup yields CDR1 KGHSH and CDR2 LQKENI. Trimming shortened V by 0 bases and J by 4 bases, and 9 bases separated the two germline ends. This CDR3 comprises 14 residues. CDR3 DNA: TGTGCCAGCTCACCACCGCAGGGTAGCACTGAAGCTTTCTTT. Amino acid sequence: CASSPPQGSTEAFF.

The chain joins TRBV27 to TRBJ2-7; D gene ambiguous. CDR1 and CDR2 from the germline V gene are MNHEY and SMNVEV (reference sequence). The V end lost 6 bases, the J end lost 2 bases, and 5 bases lay between the germline ends. The CDR3 totals 11 residues. CDR3 DNA: TGTGCCAGCAGCCCCGCCTACGAGCAGTACTTC. Its protein is CASSPAYEQYF.

CDR3 in DNA: TGTGCCAGCAGCCCTAAGGAGGCCACAGGGCGAGCCGGGGAGCTGTTTTTT. This encodes CASSPKEATGRAGELFF. This chain joins TRBV7-3 and TRBJ2-2, with a tentative D call TRBD1 (6 bases). Trimming pared 5 bases from V and 6 bases from J, leaving 22 bases between. Germline assignment: CDR1 SGHTA and CDR2 FQGTGA. The CDR3 runs 17 residues.

The chain is built from TRBV18 and TRBJ2-3; 14 bases match TRBD2. Germline CDR1 and CDR2: KGHSH and LQKENI. The junction had 3 bases not matched to a gene; V was cut back by 3 bases and J by 4 bases. This CDR3 spans 16 amino acids. For the CDR3, the DNA is TGTGCCAGCTCACCGCCGGGACTAGCGGGAGCAGATACGCAGTATTTT. It encodes CASSPPGLAGADTQYF.

CDR3 coding DNA: TGTGCCAGCAGGTTGACTAGAGGAGAGCAGTACTTC. It codes for CASRLTRGEQYF. The chain combines TRBV6-5 with TRBJ2-7; tentatively, D is TRBD2 (6 bases). The CDR3 spans 12 residues. Germline V gene sequence: CDR1 MNHEY, CDR2 SVGAGI. V was pared by 6 bases and J by 7 bases, with 13 bases between.

The rearrangement links TRBV4-2 to TRBJ2-5; 7 nucleotides agree with TRBD2. The J segment lost 1 base and the V segment lost 3 bases, leaving 8 bases of the junction unmatched. The CDR3 length is 16 residues. Per germline, CDR1 LGHNA and CDR2 YNFKEQ. CDR3 amino acids: CASSQASGGRQETQYF. The CDR3, as DNA: TGTGCCAGCAGCCAGGCTAGCGGAGGACGCCAAGAGACCCAGTACTTC.

In its sample, this clone was seen once. The V call is TRBV5-1, the J call TRBJ1-6; D is undetermined. Germline V gives CDR1 SGHRS, CDR2 YFSETQ. The CDR3 spans 17 residues. Trimming stripped 0 bases from V and 4 bases from J, with 14 bases between. CDR3 sequence: CASSLDGLVDYNSPLHF. The CDR3 DNA reads as TGCGCCAGCAGCTTGGATGGCCTAGTAGATTATAATTCACCCCTCCACTTT.

This chain connects TRBV6-1 to TRBJ2-4; D might be TRBD1 (5 bases). Germline V gene data show CDR1 as MNHNS and CDR2 as SASEGT. The CDR3 spans 15 residues. V lost 0 bases and J 9 bases, leaving 15 bases between the germline ends. The CDR3, as DNA: TGTGCCAGCAGTGAAGCAGGGCAGGGCCGAGCCATTCAGTACTTC. The encoded protein is CASSEAGQGRAIQYF.

This clone was found once. This sequence joins TRBV5-4 and TRBJ1-4; D possibly corresponds to TRBD1 (6 bases). The CDR3 has 16 amino acids. Trimming pared 4 bases from V and 4 bases from J, leaving 17 bases between. From germline, CDR1 is SGHNT and CDR2 YYREEE (reference sequence). CDR3 sequence reads: CASSRVVQGFNEKLFF. The CDR3 bases are TGTGCCAGCAGCCGTGTCGTACAGGGCTTTAATGAAAAACTGTTTTTT.

This clone has only a few counts. This chain joins TRBV6-1 and TRBJ1-4; perhaps TRBD1 as D (6 bases). This CDR3 comprises 17 residues. Germline assignment: CDR1 MNHNS and CDR2 SASEGT. The V end lost 4 bases, the J end lost 0 bases, and 15 bases lay between the germline ends. The CDR3 loop is CASSATRGQTTNEKLFF. CDR3 sequence (DNA): TGTGCCAGCAGTGCTACCCGAGGACAGACAACTAATGAAAAACTGTTTTTT.

The V and J genes are TRBV10-2 and TRBJ1-2; TRBD1 is a possible D gene (5 bases). There are 13 residues in the CDR3. Germline V gene lookup returns CDR1 WSHSY and CDR2 SAAADI. V lost 8 bases to trimming and J lost 0 bases, with 10 bases between them. CDR3 region: CASGAGSNYGYTF. In DNA, the CDR3 is TGCGCCAGCGGGGCAGGATCTAACTATGGCTACACCTTC.

The J gene is TRBJ1-5, the V gene TRBV6-1, with 8 bases fitting TRBD1. Germline-derived CDR1 and CDR2 are MNHNS and SASEGT. Losses at the gene ends were 7 bases for V and 4 bases for J; bases not matched to a gene: 3. This CDR3 contains 13 residues. The CDR3 here is CASTDRANQPQHF. In nucleotides, the CDR3 is TGTGCCAGCACGGACAGGGCAAATCAGCCCCAGCATTTT.

There are a few counts of this clone. The chain combines TRBV7-9 with TRBJ1-2; no clear D gene. Trimming cost V 2 bases and J 5 bases, with 9 bases left between them. The CDR3 totals 13 residues. The germline V gene encodes CDR1 SEHNR and CDR2 FQNEAQ (reference sequence). CDR3 sequence: CASSLRLAYGYTF. In DNA form, the CDR3 reads TGTGCCAGCAGCTTACGTTTAGCTTATGGCTACACCTTC.